Listed below are T cell receptor beta chains from one sample, sequenced in a study of blood T cells in healthy people across ages. One entry per CDR3 protein, called by TCRdb with MiXCR from the 5' RACE reads. The profile shows fewer than 800,000 distinct CDR3 sequences, approximately 25% of them singletons. These data were also filed under a second study, of T cells of mothers and their children.

The specimen was blood. These receptors were collected from a boy younger than 18 in good health. The conserved cysteine and the conserved F or W are not part of the CDR3 here. Clone size is given for some rows only: seen once, a few or many times, or a class if the clone is expanded.

cdr3_length: 15; clone_size: few; v_call: TRBV7-9; cdr3_aa: ASSPWTDLAGLNEQF
cdr3_length: 11; clone_size: many; v_call: TRBV28; cdr3_aa: ASSAQGSYEQY
cdr3_length: 12; clone_size: few; v_call: TRBV4-1; cdr3_aa: ASSPSPGGETQY
cdr3_length: 11; clone_size: few; v_call: TRBV20-1; cdr3_aa: SARVQYQETQY
cdr3_length: 14; clone_size: -; v_call: TRBV6-6; cdr3_aa: ASSYDFQGAGDTQY
cdr3_length: 12; clone_size: -; v_call: TRBV21-1; cdr3_aa: ASSLWESTGELF
cdr3_length: 15; clone_size: -; v_call: TRBV7-9; cdr3_aa: ASSPKLTSGATYEQY
cdr3_length: 13; clone_size: -; v_call: TRBV7-9; cdr3_aa: ASSPGRGSYNEQF
cdr3_length: 12; clone_size: -; v_call: TRBV11-2; cdr3_aa: ASRPERVAYEQY
cdr3_length: 13; clone_size: -; v_call: TRBV28; cdr3_aa: ASSSPQGVGQPQH
cdr3_length: 12; clone_size: -; v_call: TRBV2; cdr3_aa: ASNGQGSSYEQY
cdr3_length: 13; clone_size: -; v_call: TRBV7-9; cdr3_aa: ASRPRQGRYYEQY
cdr3_length: 12; clone_size: few; v_call: TRBV5-1; cdr3_aa: ATARLTGGTEAF